The T cell receptor beta chain under discussion was sequenced for a study of blood T cell repertoires in COVID-19. Across the study: Acute and convalescent COVID-19 samples came from the United States, Italy and Spain. PBMCs, B-cell-depleted T cells, or T cells were the source of the cDNA or gDNA that made up the material.

Authors' data handling: Cell counts per sample came from amplifying reference gene primers. Produced via immunoSEQ multiplex PCR; TCRdb's table is partial and in-frame only. V, J and clone size were drawn from that table, and D and trimming were deduced from the DNA. The top ten hold roughly 6.1% of the sample, which has 120,000 to 150,000 clones, 80% to 90% seen once. The ends were cut back, 3 bases at V and 5 bases at J, with 8 bases in the middle. Germline-derived CDR1 and CDR2 are SGHTA and FQGNSA. This CDR3 has 13 residues. The chain has TRBV7-2 and TRBJ2-1, with unresolved D. The sequenced sample was peripheral blood. The source of this sequence is an elderly man with acute or convalescent COVID-19. CDR3 nucleotide sequence: TGTGCCAGCAGCTTTGCTAGTGACAATGAGCAGTTCTTC. Protein product: CASSFASDNEQFF.